This T cell receptor (beta chain) was recovered during a study of beta chain features in type 1 diabetes. This CDR3 spans 16 amino acids. The V gene end was trimmed by 7 bases and the J gene end by 2 bases; junction bases not matched to a gene: 8. The germline gives CDR1 SGHTA, CDR2 FQGNSA. Remarks on this clone: Its antigen remains unidentified.

Study-wide results and caveats: Type 1 diabetes patients showed fewer insertions and more deletions at VDJ junctions. Among patients with Type 1 diabetes, TCRB CDR3s were moderately but significantly shorter in every one of the four CD4+ subsets.

CD45RO/CCR7/CD25/CD127/CD95/CD27 sorting isolated CD4+ naive, central memory, regulatory and stem cell-like memory cells. Sorted cells reached over 95% purity in every population. The sequenced template was cDNA made from the entire isolated RNA. Profiled with immunoSEQ multiplex PCR; TCRdb holds only in-frame clones, not every one. The sample holds around 260,000 clones, roughly 22% seen once. The specimen sequenced was naive CD4+ T cells from blood. The gene calls are TRBV7-2 and TRBJ2-3; the match to TRBD2 covers 11 bases. This TCR was recovered from a woman aged 40 to 50 with type 1 diabetes. The CDR3, as DNA: TGTGCCAGCACTCAACCTAGCGGGGGGATCACAGATACGCAGTATTTT. Encoded protein: CASTQPSGGITDTQYF.